Reported below is one T cell receptor beta chain. TCRdb re-derived calls from the 5' RACE reads in MiXCR, one entry per CDR3 protein. The top ten clones hold 7% to 9% of a sample with 550,000 to 600,000 distinct CDR3 sequences, roughly 21% of them seen once. The data stem from a study of T-cell memory formation after mild COVID-19. Trimming removed 1 base from V and 2 bases from J, with 6 bases in between. From germline, CDR1 is SQVTM and CDR2 ANQGSEA. The CDR3 runs 12 residues. The receptor was derived from an adult woman who had mild COVID-19 (a few samples of this study predate the infection). Cell type and time point are not known. Input material: PBMCs or a T cell subset sorted from them (not recorded which). The chain is built from TRBV29-1 and TRBJ2-7; D is unclear. CDR3 region: CSVEGRPYEQYF. CDR3 nucleotides: TGCAGCGTTGAAGGAAGGCCCTACGAGCAGTACTTC.